These T cell receptor beta chains were read from a single sample in a study of cytomegalovirus exposure and HLA in healthy donors. Libraries were prepared by immunoSEQ multiplex PCR; TCRdb keeps only in-frame clonotypes and omits some of them. The sample has approximately 45,000 clones; the top ten hold 6.5% to 10%. Input material: PBMCs. The receptors here all came from a male donor in good health and CMV-seronegative. CDR3s include the opening cysteine and the closing phenylalanine or tryptophan. Fields, in order: V gene, D gene, J gene, CDR3 DNA, CDR3 protein. A D gene is named only where the DNA matches it firmly.

TRBV27	TRBD2	TRBJ2-3	TGTGCCAGCAAGGAACGAAGGGCTAGCGGAACAGATACGCAGTATTTT	CASKERRASGTDTQYF
TRBV6-1	TRBD2	TRBJ2-7	TGTGCCAGCAGTGCCGCCGGGACTAGCACCGACTACGAGCAGTACTTC	CASSAAGTSTDYEQYF
TRBV29-1	.	TRBJ2-3	TGCAGCGTTGAAGGTTTGGCGGAAAGACTCACAGATACGCAGTATTTT	CSVEGLAERLTDTQYF
TRBV21-1	.	TRBJ1-5	TGTGCCAGCAGCAAAAGGACAGGTAGCAATCAGCCCCAGCATTTT	CASSKRTGSNQPQHF
TRBV7-2	TRBD1	TRBJ2-5	TGTGCCAGCAGCTTAGTACAGGGGAAGGAGACCCAGTACTTC	CASSLVQGKETQYF
TRBV5-1	.	TRBJ1-2	TGCGCCAGCAGCCGGAGGGGATTCTATGGCTACACCTTC	CASSRRGFYGYTF
TRBV5-4	TRBD2	TRBJ2-3	TGTGCCAGCAGCCCACAGGCGGGAGCGGTAGATACGCAGTATTTT	CASSPQAGAVDTQYF
TRBV6-1	.	TRBJ2-2	TGTGCCAGCAGGGCGACACTGAACACCGGGGAGCTGTTTTTT	CASRATLNTGELFF
TRBV12-5	TRBD2	TRBJ2-1	TGTGCTAGTGGTGCCAATAGCGGGAGTACTTATGAGCAGTTCTTC	CASGANSGSTYEQFF
TRBV27	TRBD2	TRBJ2-6	TGTGCCAGCAAACTTAGCGGGAACTCTGGGGCCAACGTCCTGACTTTC	CASKLSGNSGANVLTF
TRBV7-2	.	TRBJ1-1	TGTGCCAGTCGTTCAGGGTTGGAGCCGAACACTGAAGCTTTCTTT	CASRSGLEPNTEAFF
TRBV11-2	.	TRBJ1-1	TGTGCCAGCGTGAACCAGGGGCAAGCTTTCTTT	CASVNQGQAFF
TRBV7-2	.	TRBJ2-7	TGTGCCAGCAGCTTACGAGGCGCGTACGAGCAGTACTTC	CASSLRGAYEQYF
TRBV7-9	TRBD1	TRBJ1-2	TGTGCCAGCAGCTTAGGGACAGGGTCCCTTTTAGGTGGCTACACCTTC	CASSLGTGSLLGGYTF
TRBV10-3	.	TRBJ1-5	TGTGCCATCAGCCCGACAGCTAGCAATCAGCCCCAGCATTTT	CAISPTASNQPQHF
TRBV7-9	TRBD2	TRBJ2-2	TGTGCCAGCAGCCTCGCCCGTCGGACTAGAGAGTCCGGGGAGCTGTTTTTT	CASSLARRTRESGELFF
TRBV11-2	.	TRBJ2-7	TGTGCCAGCAGCTTAGTAAGCGGGTTTTCCTACGAGCAGTACTTC	CASSLVSGFSYEQYF
TRBV6-1	TRBD2	TRBJ2-3	TGTGCCAGCAGTGAAGGCCTAGCGGGAGCCACAGATACGCAGTATTTT	CASSEGLAGATDTQYF
TRBV6-5	.	TRBJ1-2	TGTGCCAGCAGTTCCCAGGCAGGGTGGAATGGCTACACCTTC	CASSSQAGWNGYTF
TRBV9	.	TRBJ2-3	TGTGCCACTTCTACGGTAGCGGATTCCACAGATACGCAGTATTTT	CATSTVADSTDTQYF
TRBV28	TRBD1	TRBJ2-3	TGTGCCAGCAGCCGACCCGGGACAGGGGGCAACTACACAGATACGCAGTATTTT	CASSRPGTGGNYTDTQYF